One and the same sample provided the 9 T cell receptor beta chains below, sequenced in a study of beta chain features in type 1 diabetes. Study-level findings and limits: Type 1 diabetes patients showed a moderate but significant shortening of TCRB CDR3s in all four CD4+ subsets.

Expressed TCRB transcripts were sequenced because the isolated RNA had all been reverse transcribed beforehand. Sequencing was performed with immunoSEQ multiplex PCR; in TCRdb, only in-frame clones are kept and a portion is missing. The table includes under 850,000 clones, around 15% detected once. Their antigens remain unidentified. The sample comprised naive CD4+ T cells from blood. These receptors originate from a man younger than 35 with type 1 diabetes.

The sample holds a few counts of this clone. This rearrangement joins TRBV30 to TRBJ2-2, with 8 bases matching TRBD2. The CDR3 covers 14 residues. Germline V CDR1 and CDR2: GTSNPN, SVGIG (reference sequence). J lost 5 bases, V lost 3 bases, and 5 bases had no gene match. Here the CDR3 reads CAWSPGTRTGELFF. CDR3 DNA sequence: TGTGCCTGGAGCCCCGGGACTAGGACCGGGGAGCTGTTTTTT.

To note about this clone: Sequence at one end of the junction differs from germline and may be a read error. V usage is TRBV30 and J usage is TRBJ2-5; D may be TRBD2 (7 bases). The CDR3 spans 15 residues. Germline V CDR1 and CDR2: GTSNPN, SVGIG (reference sequence). The CDR3 loop is CAGSVGAGAGETQYF. CDR3 DNA sequence: TGTGCCGGGAGTGTAGGGGCGGGGGCCGGAGAGACCCAGTACTTC. Based on the CDR3 plus reference TRBV30 and TRBJ2-5, the full variable domain is SQTIHQWPATLVQPVGSPLSLECTVEGTSNPNLYWYRQAAGRGLQLLFYSVGIGQISSEVPQNLSASRPQDRQFILSSKKLLLSDSGFYLCAGSVGAGAGETQYFGPGTRLLVL.

The CDR3 DNA follows: TGTGCCAGCTCACCCTCGGGGGGCTCAGATACGCAGTATTTT. As protein: CASSPSGGSDTQYF. The chain couples TRBV18 to TRBJ2-3; D is perhaps TRBD2 (7 bases). The CDR3 extends over 14 amino acids. V lost 3 bases to trimming and J lost 4 bases, with 11 bases between them. The germline CDR1 and CDR2 sequences are KGHSH and LQKENI.

This chain joins TRBV6-5 and TRBJ2-1; 10 positions match TRBD1. Germline loops: CDR1 MNHEY, CDR2 SVGAGI. The J segment lost 5 bases and the V segment lost 0 bases, leaving 4 bases of the junction unmatched. CDR3 length equals 16 residues. The CDR3 sequence is CASSYSGTGANNEQFF. CDR3 DNA: TGTGCCAGCAGTTACTCAGGGACAGGGGCTAACAATGAGCAGTTCTTC.

This clone was observed a handful of times. This chain uses TRBV4-2 with TRBJ2-1, with TRBD1 matching 7 bases. The CDR3 sequence is 16 residues long. The V gene's germline CDR1 is LGHNA and CDR2 YNFKEQ. Unmatched junction bases numbered 7, after V lost 3 bases and J lost 2 bases. CDR3 loop: CASSQGQTGPYNEQFF. The CDR3 coding sequence is TGTGCCAGCAGCCAGGGCCAGACAGGGCCCTACAATGAGCAGTTCTTC.

A few counts support this clone. The chain employs TRBV5-4 and TRBJ2-7; D is undetermined. In germline, CDR1 is SGHNT, CDR2 YYREEE (reference sequence). Trimming stripped 3 bases from V and 3 bases from J, with 7 bases between. The CDR3 spans 12 residues. Here the CDR3 DNA reads TGTGCCAGCAGCTCCATTAACTACGAGCAGTACTTC. It yields the protein CASSSINYEQYF.

V usage is TRBV19 and J usage is TRBJ1-5; D possibly corresponds to TRBD1 (6 bases). Per the germline V gene, CDR1 is LNHDA and CDR2 is SQIVND (reference sequence). The CDR3 totals 14 residues. Trimming cost V 7 bases and J 3 bases, with 13 bases left between them. The CDR3 protein is CASTADRLNQPQHF. CDR3 sequence (DNA): TGTGCCAGTACCGCGGACAGACTCAATCAGCCCCAGCATTTT.

This clone was observed a handful of times. This chain links TRBV5-6 with TRBJ2-7; 7 nucleotides align to TRBD1. The CDR3 is made up of 15 amino acids. With V trimmed by 0 bases and J by 4 bases, 7 bases remained unmatched. CDR1 SGHDT and CDR2 YYEEEE come from the germline V gene. In DNA form, the CDR3 reads TGTGCCAGCAGCTTGGGACAGGGTAGTATGTACGAGCAGTACTTC. It codes for CASSLGQGSMYEQYF.

The V gene is TRBV10-3, the J gene TRBJ2-1; the D is unclear. The germline V gene has CDR1 ENHRY and CDR2 SYGVKD. This CDR3 has 12 residues. The ends were cut back, 11 bases at V and 9 bases at J, with 17 bases in the middle. The CDR3 DNA follows: TGTGCCTCCGGCCCTACCATGGGTGAGCAGTTCTTC. Translating gives CASGPTMGEQFF.